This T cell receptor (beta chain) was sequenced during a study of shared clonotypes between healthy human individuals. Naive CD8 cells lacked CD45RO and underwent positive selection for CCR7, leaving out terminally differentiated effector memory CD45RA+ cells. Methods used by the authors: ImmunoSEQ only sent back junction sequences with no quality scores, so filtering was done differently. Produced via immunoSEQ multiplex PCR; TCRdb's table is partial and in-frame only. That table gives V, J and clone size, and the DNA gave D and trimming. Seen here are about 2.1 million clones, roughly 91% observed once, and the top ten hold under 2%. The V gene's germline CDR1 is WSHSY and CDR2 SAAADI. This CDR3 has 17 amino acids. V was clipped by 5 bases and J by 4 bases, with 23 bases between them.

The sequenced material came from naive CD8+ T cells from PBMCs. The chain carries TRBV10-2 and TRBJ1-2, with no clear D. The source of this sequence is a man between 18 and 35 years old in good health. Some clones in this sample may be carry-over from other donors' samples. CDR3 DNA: TGCGCCAGCAGTCCTGAGACATTCCTCCGCCGGGCCTATGGCTACACCTTC. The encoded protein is CASSPETFLRRAYGYTF.